The 14 T cell receptor beta chains given below trace back to one sample, sequenced in a study of identifying expanded T cells in peripheral blood. The assay was immunoSEQ multiplex PCR, and TCRdb's table has in-frame clones only and misses some. In the table there are over 80,000 clones, approximately 83% of which are singletons. Material: blood. These receptors came from a person aged 18-70 years in good health.

The CDR3 protein is CASRFRRGYEQYF. CDR3 in DNA: TGTGCCAGCAGATTTAGAAGGGGCTACGAGCAGTACTTC. The rearrangement links TRBV27 to TRBJ2-7, with D maybe TRBD1 (5 bases). V was pared by 6 bases and J by 3 bases, with 12 bases between. Per germline, CDR1 MNHEY and CDR2 SMNVEV (reference sequence). This CDR3 contains 13 residues.

The J gene is TRBJ2-5, the V gene TRBV9; 7 nucleotides line up with TRBD1. The CDR3 has 15 residues. CDR1 SGDLS and CDR2 YYNGEE come from the germline V gene. Trimming cost V 0 bases and J 5 bases; bases outside gene matches: 7. In nucleotides, the CDR3 is TGTGCCAGCAGCGTAGGGGGACAGCAGGTCGAGACCCAGTACTTC. It codes for CASSVGGQQVETQYF.

The chain has TRBV6-5 and TRBJ2-5; D is undetermined. Per the germline V gene, CDR1 is MNHEY and CDR2 is SVGAGI. There are 14 residues in the CDR3. The V gene lost 4 bases and the J gene lost 5 bases, with 14 bases spanning the gap. This chain's CDR3 is CASSSTTFGETQYF. The DNA for the CDR3 is TGTGCCAGCAGTTCCACCACGTTCGGGGAGACCCAGTACTTC.

The V call is TRBV21-1, the J call TRBJ2-5; TRBD1, the table's D call, was not compared with the DNA. TRBV21-1 is a pseudogene locus. The CDR3 is 13 amino acids. This chain's CDR3 is CASMAGVAETQYF. DNA for the CDR3: TGTGCCAGCATGGCAGGGGTTGCAGAGACCCAGTACTTC.

This clone appeared a single time. The rearrangement uses TRBV20-1 and TRBJ2-7; 7 nucleotides agree with TRBD1. The CDR3 contains 11 residues. V dropped 3 bases and J dropped 12; count of bases not matched to a gene: 8. The germline CDR1 and CDR2 sequences are DFQATT and SNEGSKA (reference sequence). Written as DNA, the CDR3 is TGCAGTGCTAGGGGGACAGCTCAGCCGTACTTC. Its translation is CSARGTAQPYF.

The chain combines TRBV6-6 with TRBJ1-2; D remains ambiguous. Germline CDR1 reads MNHNY; CDR2 reads SVGAGI (reference sequence). This CDR3 has 14 residues. Trimming removed 5 bases from V and 4 bases from J, with 14 bases in between. CDR3 bases: TGTGCCAGCAGTACCTTGGACGGACGCTATGGCTACACCTTC. Protein sequence: CASSTLDGRYGYTF.

This clone has a handful of counts. The chain employs TRBV7-9 and TRBJ1-2, with no clear D. The CDR3 loop spans 13 amino acids. Trimming shortened V by 4 bases and J by 4 bases, and 10 bases separated the two germline ends. Looked up from germline, CDR1 is SEHNR and CDR2 is FQNEAQ (reference sequence). CDR3 in amino acids: CASSYDGTYGYTF. The DNA for the CDR3 is TGTGCCAGCAGCTACGACGGAACCTATGGCTACACCTTC.

The chain has TRBV10-3 and TRBJ2-5; 7 bases align to TRBD2. With 9 bases clipped from V and 2 bases from J, the junction kept 6 bases outside the gene matches. The CDR3 consists of 13 residues. Germline V CDR1 and CDR2: ENHRY, SYGVKD. The CDR3 here is CAIASGLQETQYF. CDR3 in DNA: TGTGCCATAGCTAGCGGTTTACAAGAGACCCAGTACTTC.

This chain joins TRBV27 and TRBJ2-3; TRBD2 agrees at 9 bases. Looked up from germline, CDR1 is MNHEY and CDR2 is SMNVEV (reference sequence). The CDR3 is 16 amino acids. V lost 2 bases to trimming and J lost 5 bases; unmatched junction nucleotides: 8. CDR3 nucleotide sequence: TGTGCCAGCAGTTTAATGCTGGCGGGGGGGAAAGATACGCAGTATTTT. Protein product: CASSLMLAGGKDTQYF.

The chain is built from TRBV9 and TRBJ2-7; a weak D match, TRBD1 (5 bases). CDR1 SGDLS and CDR2 YYNGEE come from the germline V gene. V was pared by 0 bases and J by 6 bases, with 16 bases between. The CDR3 spans 15 residues. The CDR3, as DNA: TGTGCCAGCAGCGTAGAAATTGGGCAGGGCGGCGAGCAGTACTTC. This gives the protein CASSVEIGQGGEQYF.

This chain joins TRBV6-1 and TRBJ2-7, with TRBD1 matching 7 bases. CDR3 size: 13 residues. With V trimmed by 6 bases and J by 4 bases, 6 bases remained unmatched. The germline gives CDR1 MNHNS, CDR2 SASEGT. The chain's CDR3 is CASRRDSLYEQYF. DNA of the CDR3: TGTGCCAGCAGACGGGACAGTCTTTACGAGCAGTACTTC.

The chain is built from TRBV5-5 and TRBJ1-1; D gene ambiguous. The ends were cut back, 4 bases at V and 2 bases at J, with 15 bases in the middle. This CDR3 is 15 amino acids long. The germline gives CDR1 SGHKS, CDR2 YYEKEE (reference sequence). The CDR3 protein is CASSPNRNLNTEAFF. DNA of the CDR3: TGTGCCAGCAGCCCCAACAGAAACCTAAACACTGAAGCTTTCTTT.

The DNA for the CDR3 is TGCGCCAGCAGCCAAGATCTGGTCCGGGACAGATCCATGGGTCAGTACTTC. It yields the protein CASSQDLVRDRSMGQYF. The chain has TRBV4-1 and TRBJ2-4; 7 nucleotides match TRBD1. The CDR3 consists of 17 residues. J was trimmed by 12 bases and V by 0 bases; bases with no gene match: 17. CDR1 MGHRA and CDR2 YSYEKL come from the germline V gene.

This chain joins TRBV4-3 and TRBJ2-7; D is ambiguous. CDR1 is LGHNA and CDR2 is YSLEER in the germline V gene. The CDR3 has 15 amino acids. Trimming took off 0 bases at V and 0 bases at J, with 9 bases between the two ends. The CDR3 here is CASSQDLSFSYEQYF. The CDR3 DNA sequence: TGCGCCAGCAGCCAAGATCTGAGTTTCTCCTACGAGCAGTACTTC.